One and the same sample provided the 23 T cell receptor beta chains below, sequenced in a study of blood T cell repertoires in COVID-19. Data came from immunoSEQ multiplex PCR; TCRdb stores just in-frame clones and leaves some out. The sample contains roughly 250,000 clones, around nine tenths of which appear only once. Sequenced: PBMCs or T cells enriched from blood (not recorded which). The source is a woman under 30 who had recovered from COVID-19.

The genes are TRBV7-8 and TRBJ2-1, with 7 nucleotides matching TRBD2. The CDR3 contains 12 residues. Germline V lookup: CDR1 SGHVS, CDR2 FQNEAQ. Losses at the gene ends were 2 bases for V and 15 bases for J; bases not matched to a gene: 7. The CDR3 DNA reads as TGTGCCAGCAGCTTAATCGGCGGGAGTTCGTTCTTC. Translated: CASSLIGGSSFF. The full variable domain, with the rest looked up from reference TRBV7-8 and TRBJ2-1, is GAGVSQSPRYKVAKRGQDVALRCDPISGHVSLFWYQQALGQGPEFLTYFQNEAQLDKSGLPSDRFFAERPEGSVSTLKIQRTQQEDSAVYLCASSLIGGSSFFGPGTRLTVL.

CDR3: CASSVDTGGSTDTQYF. CDR3 nucleotide sequence: TGTGCCAGCAGCGTAGATACGGGGGGTAGCACAGATACGCAGTATTTT. The chain carries TRBV9 and TRBJ2-3; TRBD2 agrees at 7 bases. The CDR3 is made up of 16 amino acids. The junction had 4 bases not matched to a gene; V was cut back by 0 bases and J by 0 bases. Germline V gene sequence: CDR1 SGDLS, CDR2 YYNGEE. Full variable domain (rest looked up from reference TRBV9 and TRBJ2-3): DSGVTQTPKHLITATGQRVTLRCSPRSGDLSVYWYQQSLDQGLQFLIQYYNGEERAKGNILERFSAQQFPDLHSELNLSSLELGDSALYFCASSVDTGGSTDTQYFGPGTRLTVL.

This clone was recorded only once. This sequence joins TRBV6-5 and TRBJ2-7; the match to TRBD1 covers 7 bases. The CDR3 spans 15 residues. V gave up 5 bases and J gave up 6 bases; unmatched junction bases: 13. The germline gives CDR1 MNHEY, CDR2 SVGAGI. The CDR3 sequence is CASSQPGQPAAEQYF. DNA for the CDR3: TGTGCCAGCAGTCAACCGGGACAGCCAGCTGCCGAGCAGTACTTC.

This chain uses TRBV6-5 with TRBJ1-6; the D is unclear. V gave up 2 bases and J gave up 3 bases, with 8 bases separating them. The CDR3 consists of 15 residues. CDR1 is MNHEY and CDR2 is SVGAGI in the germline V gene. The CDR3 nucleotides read TGTGCCAGCAGTTACGGGAGTGTCTATAATTCACCCCTCCACTTT. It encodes CASSYGSVYNSPLHF.

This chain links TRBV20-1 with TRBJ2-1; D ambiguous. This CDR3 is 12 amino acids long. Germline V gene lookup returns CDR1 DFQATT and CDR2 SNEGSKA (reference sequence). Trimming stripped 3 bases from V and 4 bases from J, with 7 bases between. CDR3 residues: CSASPLYNEQFF. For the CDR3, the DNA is TGCAGTGCTAGTCCCCTTTACAATGAGCAGTTCTTC.

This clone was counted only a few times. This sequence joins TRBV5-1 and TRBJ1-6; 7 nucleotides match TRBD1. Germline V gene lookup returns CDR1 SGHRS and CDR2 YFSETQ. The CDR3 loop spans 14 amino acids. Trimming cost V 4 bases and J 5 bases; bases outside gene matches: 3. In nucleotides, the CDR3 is TGCGCCAGCAGCCCGACAGGGCATAATTCACCCCTCCACTTT. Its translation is CASSPTGHNSPLHF.

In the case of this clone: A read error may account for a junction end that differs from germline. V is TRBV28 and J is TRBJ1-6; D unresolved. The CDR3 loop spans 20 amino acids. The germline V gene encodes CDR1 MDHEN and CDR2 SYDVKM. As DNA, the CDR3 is TGTGCCAGCAGTATCGTTCCAGAATGGGCGATAGGTACCTATAGTTCACCCCTCCACTTT. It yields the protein CASSIVPEWAIGTYSSPLHF.

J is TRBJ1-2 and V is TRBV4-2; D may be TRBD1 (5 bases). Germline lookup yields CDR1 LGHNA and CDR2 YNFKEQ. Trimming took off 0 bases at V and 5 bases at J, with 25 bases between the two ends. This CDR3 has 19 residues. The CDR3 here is CASSQDSLIGAGSGYGYTF. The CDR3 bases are TGTGCCAGCAGCCAAGATTCCCTTATAGGAGCAGGGTCAGGGTATGGCTACACCTTC.

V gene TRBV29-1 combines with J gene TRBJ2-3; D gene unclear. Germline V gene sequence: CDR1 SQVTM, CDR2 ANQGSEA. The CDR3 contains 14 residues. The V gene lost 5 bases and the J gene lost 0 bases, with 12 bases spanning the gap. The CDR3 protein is CSVLHMTSTDTQYF. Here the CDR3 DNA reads TGCAGCGTTCTACACATGACTAGCACAGATACGCAGTATTTT.

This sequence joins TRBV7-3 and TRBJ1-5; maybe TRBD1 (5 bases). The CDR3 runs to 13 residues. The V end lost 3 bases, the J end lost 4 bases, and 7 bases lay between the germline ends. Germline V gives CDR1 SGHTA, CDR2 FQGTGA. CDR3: CASSFDRNQPQHF. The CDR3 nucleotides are TGTGCCAGCAGCTTCGACAGAAATCAGCCCCAGCATTTT.

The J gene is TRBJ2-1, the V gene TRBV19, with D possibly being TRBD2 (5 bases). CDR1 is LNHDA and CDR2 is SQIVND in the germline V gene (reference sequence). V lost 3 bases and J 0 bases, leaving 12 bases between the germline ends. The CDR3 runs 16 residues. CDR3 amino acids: CASSIPEGRSYNEQFF. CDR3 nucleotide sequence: TGTGCCAGTAGTATCCCCGAGGGTCGCTCCTACAATGAGCAGTTCTTC.

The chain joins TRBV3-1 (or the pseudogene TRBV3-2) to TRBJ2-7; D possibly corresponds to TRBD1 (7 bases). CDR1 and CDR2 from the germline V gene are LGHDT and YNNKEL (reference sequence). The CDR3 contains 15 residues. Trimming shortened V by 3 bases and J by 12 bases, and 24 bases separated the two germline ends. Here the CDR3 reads CASSHYSGQLGGMYF. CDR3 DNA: TGTGCCAGCAGCCACTATTCGGGACAGTTGGGGGGTATGTACTTC.

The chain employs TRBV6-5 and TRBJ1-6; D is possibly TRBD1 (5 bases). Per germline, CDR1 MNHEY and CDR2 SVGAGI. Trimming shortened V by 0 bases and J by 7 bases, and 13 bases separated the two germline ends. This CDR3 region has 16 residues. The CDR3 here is CASSYSTRGGNSPLHF. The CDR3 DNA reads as TGTGCCAGCAGTTACTCGACCCGGGGGGGGAATTCACCCCTCCACTTT.

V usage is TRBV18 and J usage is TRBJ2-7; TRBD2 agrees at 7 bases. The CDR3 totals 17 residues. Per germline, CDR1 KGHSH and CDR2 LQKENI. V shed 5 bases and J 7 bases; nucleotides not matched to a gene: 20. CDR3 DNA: TGTGCCAGCTCAATCACCGGTGGGACTCCATTGGGAGGGGAGCAGTACTTC. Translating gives CASSITGGTPLGGEQYF.

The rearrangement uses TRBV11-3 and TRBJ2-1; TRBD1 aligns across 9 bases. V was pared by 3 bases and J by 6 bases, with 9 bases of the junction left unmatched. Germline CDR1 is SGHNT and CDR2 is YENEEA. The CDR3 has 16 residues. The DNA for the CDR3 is TGTGCCAGCAGCTTCGATGACAGGGGGTTCGGCAATGAGCAGTTCTTC. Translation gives CASSFDDRGFGNEQFF.

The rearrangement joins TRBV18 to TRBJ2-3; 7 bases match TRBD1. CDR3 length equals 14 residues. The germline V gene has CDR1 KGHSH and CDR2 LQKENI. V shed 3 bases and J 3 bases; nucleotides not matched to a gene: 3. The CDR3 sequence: CASSPGTETDTQYF. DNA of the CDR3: TGTGCCAGCTCACCGGGGACAGAGACAGATACGCAGTATTTT.

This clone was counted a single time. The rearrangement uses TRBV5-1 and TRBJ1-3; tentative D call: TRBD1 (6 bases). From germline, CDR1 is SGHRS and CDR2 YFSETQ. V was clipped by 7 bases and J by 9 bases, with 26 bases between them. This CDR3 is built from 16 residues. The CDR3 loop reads CASFFGQTNSRRTIYF. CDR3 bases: TGCGCCAGCTTTTTTGGACAGACTAATTCCCGGCGCACCATATATTTT.

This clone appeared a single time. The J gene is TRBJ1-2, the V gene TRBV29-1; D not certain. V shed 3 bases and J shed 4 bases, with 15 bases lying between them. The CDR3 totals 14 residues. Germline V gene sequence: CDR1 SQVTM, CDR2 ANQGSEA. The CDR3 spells CSVEVPGKSYGYTF. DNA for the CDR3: TGCAGCGTTGAGGTACCGGGGAAAAGCTATGGCTACACCTTC. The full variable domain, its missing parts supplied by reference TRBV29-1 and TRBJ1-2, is SAVISQKPSRDICQRGTSLTIQCQVDSQVTMMFWYRQQPGQSLTLIATANQGSEATYESGFVIDKFPISRPNLTFSTLTVSNMSPEDSSIYLCSVEVPGKSYGYTFGSGTRLTVV.

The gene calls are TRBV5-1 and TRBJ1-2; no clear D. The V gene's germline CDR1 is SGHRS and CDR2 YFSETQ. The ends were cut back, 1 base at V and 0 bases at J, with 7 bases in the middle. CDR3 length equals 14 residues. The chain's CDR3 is CASSLTETNYGYTF. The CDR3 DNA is TGCGCCAGCAGCTTGACAGAAACTAACTATGGCTACACCTTC. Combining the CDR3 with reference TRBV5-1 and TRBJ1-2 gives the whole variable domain KAGVTQTPRYLIKTRGQQVTLSCSPISGHRSVSWYQQTPGQGLQFLFEYFSETQRNKGNFPGRFSGRQFSNSRSEMNVSTLELGDSALYLCASSLTETNYGYTFGSGTRLTVV.

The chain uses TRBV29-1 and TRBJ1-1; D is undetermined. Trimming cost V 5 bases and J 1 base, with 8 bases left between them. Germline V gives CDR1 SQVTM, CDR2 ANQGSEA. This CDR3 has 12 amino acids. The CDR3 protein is CSVSAQNTEAFF. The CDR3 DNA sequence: TGCAGCGTTTCAGCGCAGAACACTGAAGCTTTCTTT.

The DNA for the CDR3 is TGTGCCAGCAGATCCCCCCAGGGGTTATCGTATGGCTACACCTTC. Its protein product is CASRSPQGLSYGYTF. The rearrangement uses TRBV11-3 and TRBJ1-2; D perhaps matches TRBD1 (6 bases). V was cut by 6 bases and J by 5 bases, with 19 bases left in between. The CDR3 length is 15 residues. CDR1 and CDR2 from the germline V gene are SGHNT and YENEEA.

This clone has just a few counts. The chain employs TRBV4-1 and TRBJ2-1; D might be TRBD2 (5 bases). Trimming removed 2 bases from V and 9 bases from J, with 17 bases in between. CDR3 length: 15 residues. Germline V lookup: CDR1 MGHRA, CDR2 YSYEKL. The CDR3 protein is CASSQHSGLTGEQFF. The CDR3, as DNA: TGCGCCAGCAGCCAACACAGCGGATTGACGGGTGAGCAGTTCTTC.

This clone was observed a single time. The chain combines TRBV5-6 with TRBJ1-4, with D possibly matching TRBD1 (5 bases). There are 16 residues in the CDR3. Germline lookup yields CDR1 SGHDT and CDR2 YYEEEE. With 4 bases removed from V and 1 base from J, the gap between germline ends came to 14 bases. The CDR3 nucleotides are TGTGCCAGCAGCCCATCACAGGTTCGAACTAATGAAAAACTGTTTTTT. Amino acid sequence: CASSPSQVRTNEKLFF.